This entry features one T cell receptor beta chain sequence. As handled by the study authors: Estimation of nucleated cell counts was performed using reference gene primer amplification. The assay was immunoSEQ multiplex PCR, and TCRdb's table has in-frame clones only and misses some. V, J and clone size are those of that table, while D and trimming were read from the DNA. The sample holds roughly 14,000 clones, 75% to 85% seen once. This record belongs to a study of blood T cell repertoires in COVID-19. On the study more broadly: Samples of COVID-19 (acute and convalescent) were obtained from the United States, Italy and Spain. From T cells, B-cell-depleted T cells, or PBMCs came the material, which was cDNA or gDNA.

Source material: peripheral blood. This receptor was taken from a woman between 50 and 59 years old with active or convalescent COVID-19.

The CDR3 DNA reads as TGCGCCAGCAGCCCGGGACAGGGGGTGAACTATGGCTACACCTTC. Its protein is CASSPGQGVNYGYTF. V usage is TRBV5-1 and J usage is TRBJ1-2; 11 nucleotides agree with TRBD1. The CDR3 contains 15 residues. The germline CDR1 and CDR2 sequences are SGHRS and YFSETQ. The V gene end was trimmed by 4 bases and the J gene end by 2 bases; junction bases not matched to a gene: 4.